This T cell receptor beta chain was identified in a study of tumor-infiltrating lymphocytes in primary liver carcinoma. At the level of the study: Samples yielded about 3.65 to 8 million productive TCRbeta reads, similar across tissue types. Study-wide points: Blood trailed tumors significantly in top-250-clone fraction (p = 0.039). Just about 7.5-24% of leading clones were found in every one of five regions.

About this clonotype itself: Its antigen is as yet unknown. Given a much more abundant clone one base away, this may be a read error.

The CDR3 consists of 17 residues. V dropped 2 bases and J dropped 5 bases, with 19 bases sitting between them. Germline V gives CDR1 SGHNT, CDR2 YYREEE (reference sequence). Bulk tissue was left unsorted, and RNA and DNA were co-extracted from 20-30 mg of it. Chronic HBV infection was present, with no prior treatment. Synthesis of TCR beta cDNA was carried out from 500 ng total RNA with a constant-region primer. Libraries of TCR beta came from three nested multiplex PCR rounds with slightly modified ARM-PCR. TRBV1-TRBV30 forward primers and a C-beta reverse primer were used in the first two PCR rounds, which each ran for 9 to 10 cycles. Each CDR3 protein is one row after TCRdb ran MiXCR on the multiplex PCR reads. This table holds fewer than 90,000 distinct CDR3 sequences, approximately 70% found once.

The TCR was taken from a man aged 35 to 55 with primary liver carcinoma and hepatitis B virus infection. The sequencing sample was made of liver tumor tissue from sampling region 1. The subset was: tumor region T1, superior pole. The V gene is TRBV5-4, the J gene TRBJ2-2; weak D call: TRBD2 (6 bases). CDR3 protein: CASSLDVSGRGTGELFF. The CDR3 DNA is TGTGCCAGCAGCTTAGACGTTTCCGGACGGGGGACCGGGGAGCTGTTTTTT.